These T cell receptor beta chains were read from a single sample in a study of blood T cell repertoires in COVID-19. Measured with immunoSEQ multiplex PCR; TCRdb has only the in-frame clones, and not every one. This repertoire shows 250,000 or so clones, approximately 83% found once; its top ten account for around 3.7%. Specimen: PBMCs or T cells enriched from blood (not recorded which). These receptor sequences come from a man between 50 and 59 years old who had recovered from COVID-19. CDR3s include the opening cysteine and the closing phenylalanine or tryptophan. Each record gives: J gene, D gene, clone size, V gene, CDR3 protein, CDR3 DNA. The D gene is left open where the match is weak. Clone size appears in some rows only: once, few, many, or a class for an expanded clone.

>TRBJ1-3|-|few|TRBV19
CASSIEDSSSGNTIYF
TGTGCCAGTAGTATAGAGGACAGCAGCTCTGGAAACACCATATATTTT
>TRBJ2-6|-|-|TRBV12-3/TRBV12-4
CASSYQGANVLTF
TGTGCCAGCAGTTATCAGGGGGCCAACGTCCTGACTTTC
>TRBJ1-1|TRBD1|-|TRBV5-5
CASSLVPGGTEAFF
TGTGCCAGCAGCTTGGTCCCAGGGGGCACTGAAGCTTTCTTT
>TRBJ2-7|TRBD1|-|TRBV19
CASSNRGTGLPGEQYF
TGTGCCAGTAGTAACAGGGGGACAGGTCTGCCGGGGGAGCAGTACTTC
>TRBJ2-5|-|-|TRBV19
CASSPSGRQETQYF
TGTGCCAGTAGTCCCTCAGGTAGACAAGAGACCCAGTACTTC
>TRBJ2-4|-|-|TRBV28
CASSPTGQAEAKNIQYF
TGTGCCAGCAGCCCCACAGGGCAGGCGGAAGCCAAAAACATTCAGTACTTC
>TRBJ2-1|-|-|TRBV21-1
CASSRRGKCYNEQFF
TGTGCCAGCAGTAGGCGGGGAAAGTGTTACAATGAGCAGTTCTTC
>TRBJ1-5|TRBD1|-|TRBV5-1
CASSFPQGGQPQHF
TGCGCCAGCAGCTTCCCACAGGGGGGCCAGCCCCAGCATTTT
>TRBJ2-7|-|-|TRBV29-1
CSVVGSSYEQYF
TGCAGCGTTGTTGGGAGCTCCTACGAGCAGTACTTC
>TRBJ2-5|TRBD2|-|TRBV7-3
CASSFTSERRETQYF
TGTGCCAGCAGCTTTACTAGCGAAAGGCGGGAGACCCAGTACTTC
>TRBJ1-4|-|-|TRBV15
CATSRGGEGEKLFF
TGTGCCACCAGCAGAGGAGGAGAGGGTGAAAAACTGTTTTTT
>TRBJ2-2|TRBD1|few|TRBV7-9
CASSTLTGGSLFF
TGTGCCAGCAGCACACTCACAGGGGGCTCGCTGTTTTTT
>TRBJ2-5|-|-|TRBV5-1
CASSLSGTKETQYF
TGCGCCAGCAGCTTGTCTGGCACAAAAGAGACCCAGTACTTC
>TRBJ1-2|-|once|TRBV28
CASRANPVGGGYGYTF
TGTGCCAGCAGGGCTAACCCCGTGGGAGGGGGATATGGCTACACCTTC
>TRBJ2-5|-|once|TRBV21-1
CASYSETAQETQYF
TGTGCCAGCTACTCCGAGACAGCCCAAGAGACCCAGTACTTC
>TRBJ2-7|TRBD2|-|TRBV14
CASSRLAGVNEQYF
TGTGCCAGCAGTAGACTAGCGGGAGTGAACGAGCAGTACTTC
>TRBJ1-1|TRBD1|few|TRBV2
CASREETGTNTEAFF
TGTGCCAGCAGGGAAGAGACAGGGACGAACACTGAAGCTTTCTTT
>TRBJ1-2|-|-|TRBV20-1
CSVGDYGYTF
TGCAGTGTAGGGGATTATGGCTACACCTTC
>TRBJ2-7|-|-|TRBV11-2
CASTPGRVIAEQYF
TGTGCCAGCACCCCAGGAAGAGTAATCGCCGAGCAGTACTTC
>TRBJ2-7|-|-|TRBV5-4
CASSLALRGLTYEQYF
TGTGCCAGCAGCTTGGCCTTAAGGGGGTTGACCTACGAGCAGTACTTC
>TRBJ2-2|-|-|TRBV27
CASSRGQNTGELFF
TGTGCCAGCAGTCGTGGGCAAAACACCGGGGAGCTGTTTTTT
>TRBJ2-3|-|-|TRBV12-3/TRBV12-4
CASSPRTRDTQYF
TGTGCCAGCAGCCCAAGAACCAGAGATACGCAGTATTTT
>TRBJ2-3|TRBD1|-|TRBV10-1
CASSESTGGAGDTQYF
TGCGCCAGCAGTGAGTCAACAGGGGGCGCGGGAGATACGCAGTATTTT
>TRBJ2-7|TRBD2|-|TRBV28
CASSLLRGESYEQYF
TGTGCCAGCAGTTTATTGCGGGGGGAGTCCTACGAGCAGTACTTC
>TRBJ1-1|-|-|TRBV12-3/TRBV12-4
CASSLRESTEAFF
TGTGCCAGCAGTTTACGAGAAAGCACTGAAGCTTTCTTT
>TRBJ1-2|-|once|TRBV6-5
CASRQQVANYGYTF
TGTGCCAGCAGACAACAGGTAGCTAACTATGGCTACACCTTC
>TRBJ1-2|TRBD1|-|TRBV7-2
CASSLATGGAFGYTF
TGTGCCAGCAGCTTAGCGACAGGGGGCGCCTTTGGCTACACCTTC
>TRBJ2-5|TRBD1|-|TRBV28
CASSTGQGALKTQYF
TGTGCCAGCAGTACTGGACAGGGGGCCTTGAAGACCCAGTACTTC
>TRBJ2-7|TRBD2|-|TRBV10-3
CANAGGALYEQYF
TGTGCCAACGCGGGGGGGGCTCTCTACGAGCAGTACTTC
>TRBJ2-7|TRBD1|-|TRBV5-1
CASSLAIVAGGEFDEQYF
TGCGCCAGCAGCTTGGCTATCGTGGCAGGGGGCGAGTTTGACGAGCAGTACTTC
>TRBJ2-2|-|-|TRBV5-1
CASSLAGVTGELFF
TGCGCCAGCAGCTTGGCGGGAGTTACCGGGGAGCTGTTTTTT
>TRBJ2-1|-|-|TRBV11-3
CASSLDRLQPYNEQFF
TGTGCCAGCAGCTTAGATAGACTACAACCCTACAATGAGCAGTTCTTC
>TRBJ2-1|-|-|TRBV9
CASSVATPAEEQFF
TGTGCCAGCAGCGTAGCTACCCCGGCGGAGGAGCAGTTCTTC
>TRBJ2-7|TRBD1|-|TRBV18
CASEPTGGDEQYF
TGTGCCAGCGAGCCGACAGGGGGCGACGAGCAGTACTTC
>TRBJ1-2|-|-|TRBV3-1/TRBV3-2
CASSQYSLGTQLYGYTF
TGTGCCAGCAGCCAGTATTCGTTGGGGACACAGCTCTATGGCTACACCTTC
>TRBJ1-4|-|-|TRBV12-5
CASGYRGGGADEKLFF
TGTGCTAGTGGTTACCGGGGAGGAGGGGCTGATGAAAAACTGTTTTTT
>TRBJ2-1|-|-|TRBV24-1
CATSDGGFSYNEQFF
TGTGCCACCAGTGATGGCGGGTTCTCCTACAATGAGCAGTTCTTC
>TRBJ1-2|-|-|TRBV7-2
CASSLLLGGAQGYTF
TGTGCCAGCAGCTTACTGCTTGGGGGGGCGCAGGGCTACACCTTC
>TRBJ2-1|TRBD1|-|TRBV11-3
CASSSRDRVYNEQFF
TGTGCCAGCAGCTCCCGGGACAGAGTCTACAATGAGCAGTTCTTC
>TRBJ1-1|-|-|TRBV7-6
CASSLDLGRGLTEAFF
TGTGCCAGCAGCTTAGATCTAGGGCGGGGGCTCACTGAAGCTTTCTTT
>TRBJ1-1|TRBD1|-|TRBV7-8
CASSPETGGTEAFF
TGTGCCAGCAGCCCGGAGACAGGGGGCACTGAAGCTTTCTTT
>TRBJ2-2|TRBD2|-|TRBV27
CASSLSASGGGPLTGELFF
TGTGCCAGCAGTTTATCGGCGTCGGGCGGGGGACCCTTAACCGGGGAGCTGTTTTTT
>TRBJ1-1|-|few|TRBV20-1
CSARTRTEAFF
TGCAGTGCTAGAACACGAACTGAAGCTTTCTTT
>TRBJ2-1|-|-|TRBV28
CASRGRREEQFF
TGTGCCAGCAGAGGGCGACGGGAAGAGCAGTTCTTC
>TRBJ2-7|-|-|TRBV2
CASSNLVGREQYF
TGTGCCAGCAGTAACTTGGTGGGGCGCGAGCAGTACTTC
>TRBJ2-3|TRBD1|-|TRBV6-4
CASSQDRGTDTQYF
TGTGCCAGCAGCCAGGACAGGGGAACAGATACGCAGTATTTT
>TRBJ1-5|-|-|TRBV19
CASSITGNNQPQHF
TGTGCCAGTAGTATAACCGGGAACAATCAGCCCCAGCATTTT
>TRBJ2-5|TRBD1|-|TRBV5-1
CASSLVQGARGQETQYF
TGCGCCAGCAGCTTGGTCCAGGGGGCGCGGGGCCAAGAGACCCAGTACTTC
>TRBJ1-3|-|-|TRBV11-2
CASSLEHRSGNTIYF
TGTGCCAGCAGCTTAGAACACCGCTCTGGAAACACCATATATTTT
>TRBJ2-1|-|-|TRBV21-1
CASKMGTSAYNEQFF
TGTGCCAGCAAGATGGGGACTAGCGCTTACAATGAGCAGTTCTTC
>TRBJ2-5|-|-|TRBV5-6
CASSPSYGGVTQYF
TGTGCCAGCAGCCCCAGCTACGGAGGTGTGACCCAGTACTTC
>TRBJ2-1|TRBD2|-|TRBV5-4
CASSLGLAGGIGSYNEQFF
TGTGCCAGCAGCTTGGGACTAGCGGGAGGTATTGGCTCCTACAATGAGCAGTTCTTC